The TCR beta chain under discussion was sequenced for a study of cytomegalovirus exposure and HLA in healthy donors. Study-level points and caveats: In a later analysis, TCR beta V- and J-gene trimming showed a link to a missense DCLRE1C variant. Per published accounts, TCR beta sequences correctly predicted the HLA-A and HLA-B alleles of most subjects.

With respect to this clone: Its matching antigen is unknown.

The germline V gene encodes CDR1 MNHEY and CDR2 SMNVEV (reference sequence). This CDR3 comprises 19 residues. V lost 8 bases and J lost 0, with 28 bases in between. The PCR employed 60 Vbeta primers together with 13 Jbeta primers. Profiled with immunoSEQ multiplex PCR; TCRdb holds only in-frame clones, not every one. This repertoire shows about 84,000 clones, 63% found once; its top ten account for over 12%. The receptor's source is a woman between 35 and 50 years old in good health and CMV-seropositive. The chain employs TRBV27 and TRBJ1-1, with a weak D call TRBD1 (6 bases). Material: PBMCs. Here the CDR3 DNA reads TGTGCCAGCCGTAACCTCTTCGGGGGGGCAAGGGGTATGAACACTGAAGCTTTCTTT. This translates into CASRNLFGGARGMNTEAFF.